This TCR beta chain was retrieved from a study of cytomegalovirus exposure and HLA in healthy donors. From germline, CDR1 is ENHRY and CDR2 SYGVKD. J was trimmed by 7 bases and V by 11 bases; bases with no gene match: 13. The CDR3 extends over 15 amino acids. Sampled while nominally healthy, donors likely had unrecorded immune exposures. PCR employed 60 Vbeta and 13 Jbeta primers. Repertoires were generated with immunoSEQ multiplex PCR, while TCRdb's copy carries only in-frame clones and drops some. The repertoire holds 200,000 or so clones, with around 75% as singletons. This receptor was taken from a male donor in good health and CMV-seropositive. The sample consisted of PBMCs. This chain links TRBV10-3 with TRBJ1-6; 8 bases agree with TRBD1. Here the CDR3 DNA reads TGTGCCGCCTCGCGCCGGGACAGGCTGAATTCACCCCTCCACTTT. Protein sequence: CAASRRDRLNSPLHF.